Listed below are T cell receptor beta chains from one sample, sequenced in a study of CD8+CD57+ T cells in acquired aplastic anemia. TCRdb fed the reads into MiXCR, producing one record per CDR3 protein. The sample has about 180,000 distinct CDR3 sequences, roughly 48% seen once; the top ten hold about 1.2%. The sample was sorted CD4+, CD8+, or CD8+CD57+ T cells (not recorded which) from PBMCs. All receptors derive from a human donor with aplastic anemia. The CDR3 runs from the conserved cysteine through the conserved F or W. D genes are given only for firm matches. A row's size may be missing; if present it is once, few, many or a size class.

CASSQGVSSTDTQYF	TGTGCCAGCAGCCAGGGGGTCAGTAGCACAGATACGCAGTATTTT	TRBD1	few	TRBV11-2	TRBJ2-3
CASNDRGNTEAFF	TGTGCCAGCAACGACAGGGGCAACACTGAAGCTTTCTTT	TRBD1	once	TRBV19	TRBJ1-1
CASSEGGQLNTGELFF	TGTGCCAGCAGTGAAGGCGGCCAACTTAACACCGGGGAGCTGTTTTTT	.	.	TRBV2	TRBJ2-2
CATSGGAAGPIQETQYF	TGTGCCACCAGTGGGGGTGCCGCTGGTCCCATCCAAGAGACCCAGTACTTC	.	.	TRBV24-1	TRBJ2-5
CATSEGSTDTQYF	TGTGCCACCAGTGAGGGGAGCACAGATACGCAGTATTTT	.	many	TRBV24-1	TRBJ2-3
CASRSHRAPYEQYF	TGTGCCAGTAGGAGCCACAGGGCCCCCTACGAGCAGTACTTC	.	few	TRBV19	TRBJ2-7
CASSIDLEEKLFF	TGTGCCAGTAGTATAGACCTAGAGGAAAAACTGTTTTTT	.	.	TRBV19	TRBJ1-4
CASSLGTNTEAFF	TGTGCCAGCAGTTTAGGGACTAACACTGAAGCTTTCTTT	.	.	TRBV27	TRBJ1-1
CASSLRPAYEQYF	TGTGCCAGCAGTTTAAGGCCAGCCTACGAGCAGTACTTC	.	.	TRBV27	TRBJ2-7
CASSDPPPNDEQYF	TGTGCCAGCAGTGATCCCCCCCCAAATGACGAGCAGTACTTC	.	many	TRBV25-1	TRBJ2-7
CASIPSSVRRNTIYF	TGTGCCAGCATCCCGAGCAGCGTCAGGAGAAACACCATATATTTT	.	many	TRBV2	TRBJ1-3
CASTDPGTGMHEQYF	TGTGCCAGTACTGACCCCGGGACAGGGATGCACGAGCAGTACTTC	TRBD1	.	TRBV19	TRBJ2-7
CASSLAASTPYGYTF	TGTGCCAGCAGCTTAGCGGCCAGTACGCCGTATGGCTACACCTTC	.	many	TRBV7-9	TRBJ1-2
CASSYRNTEAFF	TGTGCCAGCAGTTACAGGAACACTGAAGCTTTCTTT	.	many	TRBV6-5	TRBJ1-1
CASSTELTEKLFF	TGTGCCAGCAGTACCGAACTGACTGAAAAACTGTTTTTT	.	many	TRBV25-1	TRBJ1-4
CASSVLPEQGNGYTF	TGTGCCAGCAGCGTATTGCCGGAACAGGGCAATGGCTACACCTTC	.	many	TRBV9	TRBJ1-2
CASSELGQGYEQYF	TGTGCCAGCAGTGAACTCGGACAGGGTTACGAGCAGTACTTC	TRBD1	once	TRBV2	TRBJ2-7
CASSPPGRTGELFF	TGTGCCAGCAGTCCCCCCGGGAGAACCGGGGAGCTGTTTTTT	.	many	TRBV12-3/TRBV12-4	TRBJ2-2
CSARPSNQPQHF	TGCAGTGCTAGACCTAGCAATCAGCCCCAGCATTTT	.	.	TRBV20-1	TRBJ1-5
CASSLGSLPLYEQYF	TGTGCCAGCAGCTTAGGTAGCCTTCCCCTCTACGAGCAGTACTTC	.	.	TRBV7-8	TRBJ2-7
CASSFQGAGDSPLHF	TGTGCCAGCAGCTTCCAGGGGGCTGGGGATTCACCCCTCCACTTT	TRBD1	once	TRBV7-3	TRBJ1-6
CAWSVSSGLSYEQYF	TGTGCCTGGAGTGTATCTAGCGGACTATCCTACGAGCAGTACTTC	TRBD2	.	TRBV30	TRBJ2-7
CSVTGLGQPQHF	TGCAGTGTGACGGGGCTCGGCCAGCCCCAGCATTTT	.	few	TRBV20-1	TRBJ1-5
CASSLGTRLDTEAFF	TGTGCCAGCAGCTTAGGTACCAGACTGGACACTGAAGCTTTTTTT	.	.	TRBV7-3	TRBJ1-1
CSATSSWWRGVTEAFF	TGCAGTGCTACGAGTAGCTGGTGGCGAGGGGTCACTGAAGCTTTCTTT	.	few	TRBV20-1	TRBJ1-1
CASSLSGTETQYF	TGTGCCAGCAGTTTATCAGGGACGGAGACCCAGTACTTC	.	many	TRBV12-3/TRBV12-4	TRBJ2-5
CASSSDRGLLGYTF	TGTGCCAGCAGCTCGGACAGGGGGCTCTTGGGCTACACCTTC	TRBD1	many	TRBV7-2	TRBJ1-2
CATQLGTEAFF	TGTGCCACCCAATTGGGCACTGAAGCTTTCTTT	.	.	TRBV19	TRBJ1-1
CASSLVGSTDTQYF	TGCGCCAGCAGCTTGGTGGGTAGCACAGATACGCAGTATTTT	.	few	TRBV5-1	TRBJ2-3
CANSPRQEKETQYF	TGTGCCAACAGCCCCCGACAGGAGAAAGAGACCCAGTACTTC	.	.	TRBV27	TRBJ2-5
CSALPFSGSYEQYF	TGCAGTGCTTTACCTTTTTCAGGTTCCTACGAGCAGTACTTC	.	many	TRBV20-1	TRBJ2-7
CASSPSGQPNQPQHF	TGTGCCAGCAGTCCCTCCGGACAGCCTAATCAGCCCCAGCATTTT	.	many	TRBV12-3/TRBV12-4	TRBJ1-5
CASTEGLAGGPQYF	TGTGCCAGCACCGAAGGACTAGCGGGAGGGCCCCAGTACTTC	TRBD2	.	TRBV2	TRBJ2-7
CASSVNEGRANQPQHF	TGTGCCAGCAGTGTCAACGAAGGGAGGGCCAATCAGCCCCAGCATTTT	.	few	TRBV2	TRBJ1-5
CAISELNTEAFF	TGTGCCATCAGTGAGCTGAACACTGAAGCTTTCTTT	.	.	TRBV10-3	TRBJ1-1
CSARRGEYRHEQFF	TGCAGTGCTAGAAGGGGGGAGTACCGACATGAGCAGTTCTTC	.	.	TRBV20-1	TRBJ2-1
CASSIGTMNEQFF	TGTGCCAGCAGCATCGGGACTATGAATGAGCAGTTCTTC	TRBD2	many	TRBV7-3	TRBJ2-1
CASSDGTPGTDTQYF	TGTGCCAGCAGCGACGGGACCCCCGGCACAGATACGCAGTATTTT	.	many	TRBV5-5	TRBJ2-3
CASSGWGQFRSYNEQFF	TGTGCCAGCAGTGGCTGGGGACAGTTTCGCTCCTACAATGAGCAGTTCTTC	TRBD1	few	TRBV6-4	TRBJ2-1
CASSLGGGSYGYTF	TGTGCCAGCAGCTTAGGCGGCGGGTCCTATGGCTACACCTTC	.	many	TRBV7-9	TRBJ1-2
CSVEVADSNYGYTF	TGCAGCGTTGAAGTTGCGGACTCCAACTATGGCTACACCTTC	.	few	TRBV29-1	TRBJ1-2
CASSVGRGTF	.	.	many	TRBV9	TRBJ1-2
CSVVEVLGVDYGYTF	TGCAGCGTTGTTGAGGTACTAGGGGTTGACTATGGCTACACCTTC	.	.	TRBV29-1	TRBJ1-2
CASGDGSYEQYF	TGTGCCAGCGGAGACGGCTCCTACGAGCAGTACTTC	.	many	TRBV7-9	TRBJ2-7
CASSTGLAGGPGTDTQYF	TGTGCCAGTAGTACAGGACTAGCGGGAGGGCCAGGCACAGATACGCAGTATTTT	TRBD2	.	TRBV19	TRBJ2-3
CASSLAGTNTGELFF	TGTGCCAGCAGTTTAGCAGGAACGAACACCGGGGAGCTGTTTTTT	.	many	TRBV12-3/TRBV12-4	TRBJ2-2
CASSEGVQPQHF	TGTGCCAGCAGCGAAGGGGTTCAGCCCCAGCATTTT	.	many	TRBV7-2	TRBJ1-5
CASSGRGEGSNQPQHF	TGTGCCAGCAGCGGCCGAGGGGAGGGGAGCAATCAGCCCCAGCATTTT	.	once	TRBV2	TRBJ1-5
CASSFTAILIYNEQLF	TGTGCCAGCAGCTTTACTGCGATTCTAATTTACAATGAGCAGCTCTTC	.	.	TRBV5-6	TRBJ2-1
CASSVGPWSGRGNTDTQYF	TGTGCCAGCAGCGTAGGGCCCTGGTCGGGTCGGGGGAATACAGATACGCAGTATTTT	.	many	TRBV9	TRBJ2-3
CASSPDWGGGNEQFF	TGTGCCAGCAGCCCGGACTGGGGAGGTGGCAATGAGCAGTTCTTC	.	.	TRBV7-3	TRBJ2-1
CASSQPTTGSTDTQYF	TGCGCCAGCAGCCAACCTACCACCGGGAGCACAGATACGCAGTATTTT	.	few	TRBV4-1	TRBJ2-3
CSVGQGPNTEAFF	TGCAGCGTTGGTCAGGGCCCTAACACTGAAGCTTTCTTT	.	many	TRBV29-1	TRBJ1-1
CASSQVGTNEKLFF	TGCGCCAGCAGCCAAGTTGGAACTAATGAAAAACTGTTTTTT	.	many	TRBV4-1	TRBJ1-4
CAITPGQGYEQYF	TGTGCCATCACTCCGGGACAGGGCTACGAGCAGTACTTC	TRBD1	.	TRBV10-3	TRBJ2-7
CSVVGSGQTYEQYF	TGCAGCGTTGTGGGTAGCGGTCAAACCTACGAGCAGTACTTC	.	.	TRBV29-1	TRBJ2-7
CASSAPSLDGNTIYF	TGCGCCAGCAGTGCCCCATCGCTCGATGGAAACACCATATATTTT	.	.	TRBV10-2	TRBJ1-3